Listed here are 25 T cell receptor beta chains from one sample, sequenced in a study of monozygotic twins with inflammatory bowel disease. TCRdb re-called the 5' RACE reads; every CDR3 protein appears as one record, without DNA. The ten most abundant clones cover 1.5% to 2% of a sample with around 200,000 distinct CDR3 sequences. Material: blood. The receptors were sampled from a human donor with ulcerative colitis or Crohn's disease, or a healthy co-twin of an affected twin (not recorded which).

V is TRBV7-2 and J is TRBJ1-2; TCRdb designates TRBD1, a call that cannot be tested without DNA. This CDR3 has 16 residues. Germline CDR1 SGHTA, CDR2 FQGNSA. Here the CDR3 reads CASSLVGGSVNYGYTF.

The CDR3 spells CASSRQGVETQYF. The chain has TRBV5-4 and TRBJ2-5; lacking DNA, the TRBD1 call made by TCRdb goes unchecked. Germline lookup yields CDR1 SGHNT and CDR2 YYREEE (reference sequence). This CDR3 has 13 amino acids.

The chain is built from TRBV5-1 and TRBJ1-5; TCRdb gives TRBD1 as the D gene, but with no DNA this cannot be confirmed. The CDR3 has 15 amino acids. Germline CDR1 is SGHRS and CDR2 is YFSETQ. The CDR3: CASSFGTGPGQPQHF. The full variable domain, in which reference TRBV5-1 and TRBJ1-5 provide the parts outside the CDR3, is KAGVTQTPRYLIKTRGQQVTLSCSPISGHRSVSWYQQTPGQGLQFLFEYFSETQRNKGNFPGRFSGRQFSNSRSEMNVSTLELGDSALYLCASSFGTGPGQPQHFGDGTRLSIL.

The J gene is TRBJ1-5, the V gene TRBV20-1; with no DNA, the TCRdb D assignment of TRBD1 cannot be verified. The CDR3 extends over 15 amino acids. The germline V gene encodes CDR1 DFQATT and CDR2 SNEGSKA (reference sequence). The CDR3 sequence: CSATPTSLGNQPQHF.

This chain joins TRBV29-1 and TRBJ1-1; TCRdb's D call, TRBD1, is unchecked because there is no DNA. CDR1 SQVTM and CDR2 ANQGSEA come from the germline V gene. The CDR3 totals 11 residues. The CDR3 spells CSVNSGWEAFF.

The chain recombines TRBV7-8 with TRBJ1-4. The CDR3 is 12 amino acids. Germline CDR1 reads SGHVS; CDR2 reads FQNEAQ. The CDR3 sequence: CASSLEGRKLFF.

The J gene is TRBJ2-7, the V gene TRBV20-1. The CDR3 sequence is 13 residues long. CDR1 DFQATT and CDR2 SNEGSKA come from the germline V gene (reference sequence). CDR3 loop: CSAGAVGVHEQYF.

Here the CDR3 reads CASSSGRTAGYTF. The chain has TRBV6-5 and TRBJ1-2; absent DNA, TCRdb's TRBD1 call cannot be checked. The CDR3 is 13 amino acids. Per the germline V gene, CDR1 is MNHEY and CDR2 is SVGAGI.

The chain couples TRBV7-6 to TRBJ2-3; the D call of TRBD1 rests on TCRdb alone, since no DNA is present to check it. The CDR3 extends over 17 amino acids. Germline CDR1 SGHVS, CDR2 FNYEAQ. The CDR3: CASSSWGAVSRKDTQYF.

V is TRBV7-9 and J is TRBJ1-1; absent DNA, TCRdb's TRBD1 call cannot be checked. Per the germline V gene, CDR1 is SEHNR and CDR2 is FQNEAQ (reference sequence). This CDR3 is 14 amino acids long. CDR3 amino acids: CASSSRQGLTEAFF. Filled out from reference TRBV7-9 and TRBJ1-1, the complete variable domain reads DTGVSQNPRHKITKRGQNVTFRCDPISEHNRLYWYRQTLGQGPEFLTYFQNEAQLEKSRLLSDRFSAERPKGSFSTLEIQRTEQGDSAMYLCASSSRQGLTEAFFGQGTRLTVV.

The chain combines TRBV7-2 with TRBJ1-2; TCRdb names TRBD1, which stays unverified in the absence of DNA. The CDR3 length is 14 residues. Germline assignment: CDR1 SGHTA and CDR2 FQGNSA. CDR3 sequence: CASSLAGGGSGYTF.

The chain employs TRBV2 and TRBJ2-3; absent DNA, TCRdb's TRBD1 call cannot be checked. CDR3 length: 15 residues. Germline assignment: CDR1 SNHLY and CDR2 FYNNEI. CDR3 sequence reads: CASSERQVLVDTQYF.

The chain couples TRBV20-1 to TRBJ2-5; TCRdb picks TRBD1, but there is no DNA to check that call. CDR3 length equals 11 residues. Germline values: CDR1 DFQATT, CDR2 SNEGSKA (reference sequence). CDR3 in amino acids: CSARTVETQYF.

CDR3 in amino acids: CASSSFRGLNYGYTF. The rearrangement uses TRBV12-3 or TRBV12-4 and TRBJ1-2; TCRdb selects TRBD1, and the lack of DNA leaves this call unchecked. CDR3 length: 15 residues.

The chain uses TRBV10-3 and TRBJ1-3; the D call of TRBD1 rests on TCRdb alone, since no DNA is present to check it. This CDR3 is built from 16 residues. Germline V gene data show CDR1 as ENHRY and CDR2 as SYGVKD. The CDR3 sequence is CAISESRGQGTNTIYF.

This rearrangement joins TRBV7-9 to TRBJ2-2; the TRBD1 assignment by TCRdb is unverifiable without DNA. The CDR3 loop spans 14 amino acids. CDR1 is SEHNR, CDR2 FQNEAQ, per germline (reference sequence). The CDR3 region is CASSLTGDTGELFF.

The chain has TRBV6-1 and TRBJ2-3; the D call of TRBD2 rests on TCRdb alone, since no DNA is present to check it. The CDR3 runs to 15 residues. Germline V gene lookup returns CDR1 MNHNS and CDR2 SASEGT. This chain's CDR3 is CASSRGSQGSGTQYF.

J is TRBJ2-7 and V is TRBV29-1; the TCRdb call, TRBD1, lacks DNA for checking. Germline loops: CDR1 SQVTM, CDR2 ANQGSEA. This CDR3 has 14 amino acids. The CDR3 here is CSVKTGTGAGEQYF.

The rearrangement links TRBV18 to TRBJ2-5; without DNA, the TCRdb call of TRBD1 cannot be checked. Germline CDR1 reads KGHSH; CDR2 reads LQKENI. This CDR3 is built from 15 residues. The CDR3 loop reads CASSPPATAQETQYF.

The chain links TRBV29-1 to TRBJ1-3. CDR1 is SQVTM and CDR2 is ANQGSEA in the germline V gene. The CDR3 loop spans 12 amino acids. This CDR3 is CSVGHSGNTIYF.

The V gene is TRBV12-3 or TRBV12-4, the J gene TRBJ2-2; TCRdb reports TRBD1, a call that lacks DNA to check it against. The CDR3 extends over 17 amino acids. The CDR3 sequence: CASTLGTGRANTGELFF.

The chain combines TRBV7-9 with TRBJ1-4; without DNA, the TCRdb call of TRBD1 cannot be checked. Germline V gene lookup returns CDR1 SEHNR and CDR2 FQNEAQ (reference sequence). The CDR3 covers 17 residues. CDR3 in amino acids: CASSLYGDGGANEKLFF. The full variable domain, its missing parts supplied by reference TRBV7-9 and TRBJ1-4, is DTGVSQNPRHKITKRGQNVTFRCDPISEHNRLYWYRQTLGQGPEFLTYFQNEAQLEKSRLLSDRFSAERPKGSFSTLEIQRTEQGDSAMYLCASSLYGDGGANEKLFFGSGTQLSVL.

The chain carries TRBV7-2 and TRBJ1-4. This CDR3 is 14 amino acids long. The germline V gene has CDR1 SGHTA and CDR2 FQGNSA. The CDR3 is CASSTKALSEKLFF.

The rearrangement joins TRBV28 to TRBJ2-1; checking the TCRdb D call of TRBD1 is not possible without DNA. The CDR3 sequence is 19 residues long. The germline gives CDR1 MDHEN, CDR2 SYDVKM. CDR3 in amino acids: CASSRVKWLGGRGSNEQFF.

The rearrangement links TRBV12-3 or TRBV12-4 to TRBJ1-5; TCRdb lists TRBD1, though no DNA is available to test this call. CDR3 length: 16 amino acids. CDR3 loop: CASSPLGHSFNQPQHF.